These T cell receptor beta chains were read from a single sample in a study of OX40 agonist ivuxolimab in advanced cancers. Generated by immunoSEQ multiplex PCR, the TCRdb table keeps only in-frame clones and is missing some. The sample shows about 73,000 clones, around 90% of them seen only once. The sequencing here drew on CD4+ or CD8+ T cells sorted from blood, taken in a trial of the OX40 agonist ivuxolimab. These receptors all stem from an adult with an advanced solid tumor such as melanoma, head and neck, liver or kidney cancer. Each CDR3 is given with its conserved first and last residue. A D gene is named only where the DNA matches it firmly. Clone size is shown for a subset of rows, as once, few, many or a class of expanded clone.

>TRBV7-9|TRBJ2-7|NA|NA
CASSPSLYEQYF
TGTGCCAGCAGCCCGTCTCTATACGAGCAGTACTTC
>TRBV9|TRBJ2-7|NA|NA
CASSVLGGPPYEQYF
TGTGCCAGCAGCGTACTGGGGGGGCCTCCCTACGAGCAGTACTTC
>TRBV7-6|TRBJ1-5|NA|NA
CASSPLPMWGPNQPQHF
TGTGCCAGCAGCCCCCTCCCTATGTGGGGCCCTAATCAGCCCCAGCATTTT
>TRBV10-2|TRBJ2-7|NA|NA
CASSDPGTRAPYEQYF
TGCGCCAGCAGTGACCCAGGGACCCGTGCCCCCTACGAGCAGTACTTC
>TRBV30|TRBJ2-7|NA|TRBD2
CAWNEGREYEQYF
TGTGCCTGGAACGAGGGGAGGGAGTACGAGCAGTACTTC
>TRBV7-9|TRBJ2-5|NA|TRBD2
CASSLASGGARETQYF
TGTGCCAGCAGCTTAGCTAGCGGGGGGGCCAGAGAGACCCAGTACTTC
>TRBV4-2|TRBJ2-1|NA|NA
CASGPGPPDNEQFF
TGTGCCAGCGGGCCGGGCCCCCCAGACAATGAGCAGTTCTTC
>TRBV7-3|TRBJ2-3|NA|TRBD2
CASSTSGGVTDTQYF
TGTGCCAGCAGCACAAGCGGGGGGGTCACAGATACGCAGTATTTT
>TRBV5-8|TRBJ2-7|once|TRBD1
CASSLGTGDSDEQYF
TGTGCCAGCAGCTTAGGGACAGGGGATTCGGACGAGCAGTACTTC
>TRBV6-5|TRBJ2-2|NA|NA
CASSYSPGAGGELFF
TGTGCCAGCAGTTACAGCCCCGGGGCGGGCGGGGAGCTGTTTTTT
>TRBV4-1|TRBJ1-6|once|TRBD1
CASSPGTEDSPLHF
TGCGCCAGCAGCCCGGGGACAGAGGATTCACCCCTCCACTTT
>TRBV29-1|TRBJ1-2|once|TRBD1
CSVDPGTGDGYTF
TGCAGCGTTGATCCCGGGACAGGGGATGGCTACACCTTC
>TRBV7-6|TRBJ2-7|NA|TRBD2
CASSLEVSGGAEDYEQYF
TGTGCCAGCAGCTTAGAAGTTAGCGGGGGGGCGGAAGACTACGAGCAGTACTTC
>TRBV15|TRBJ1-5|NA|NA
CATSRDFGDDQPQHF
TGTGCCACCAGCAGAGACTTTGGGGATGATCAGCCCCAGCATTTT
>TRBV5-6|TRBJ2-3|NA|TRBD1
CASSLATGAGTDTQYF
TGTGCCAGCAGCTTGGCGACAGGGGCTGGCACAGATACGCAGTATTTT
>TRBV4-1|TRBJ1-5|NA|NA
CASSHLEGSYSNQPQHF
TGCGCCAGCAGCCACCTAGAGGGTTCCTATAGCAATCAGCCCCAGCATTTT
>TRBV27|TRBJ1-4|NA|TRBD1
CASTTGDEKLFF
TGTGCCAGCACGACAGGGGACGAAAAACTGTTTTTT